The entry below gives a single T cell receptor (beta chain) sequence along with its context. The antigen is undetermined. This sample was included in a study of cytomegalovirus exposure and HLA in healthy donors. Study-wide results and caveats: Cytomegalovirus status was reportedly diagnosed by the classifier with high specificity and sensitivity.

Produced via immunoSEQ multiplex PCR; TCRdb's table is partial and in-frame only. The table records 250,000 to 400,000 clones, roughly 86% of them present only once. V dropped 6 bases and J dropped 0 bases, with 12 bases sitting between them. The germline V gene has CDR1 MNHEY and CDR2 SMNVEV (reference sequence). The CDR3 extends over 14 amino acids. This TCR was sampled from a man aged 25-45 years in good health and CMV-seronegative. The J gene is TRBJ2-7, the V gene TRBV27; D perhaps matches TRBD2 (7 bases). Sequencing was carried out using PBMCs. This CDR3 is CASRSGGLSYEQYF. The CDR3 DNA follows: TGTGCCAGCAGGTCCGGGGGGCTCTCCTACGAGCAGTACTTC.